This TCR beta chain is from a study of sequential checkpoint blockade in melanoma. Whole-study context: Randomization was 1:1 between first-line nivolumab→ipilimumab and ipilimumab→nivolumab. Both treatment sequences were followed by maintenance nivolumab.

Treatment: randomized to nivolumab then ipilimumab (arm A) or the reverse (arm B). No patient had prior DNA-damaging chemotherapy. Live CD3+CD8+ CD19− CD56− cells were sorted from PBMCs. The junction had 10 bases not matched to a gene; V was cut back by 7 bases and J by 2 bases. The length of the CDR3 is 15 residues. From germline, CDR1 is SQVTM and CDR2 ANQGSEA. Using immunoSEQ multiplex PCR, the repertoire was profiled, and TCRdb retains in-frame clones only, with some absent. The profile shows tens of thousands of clones, roughly 86% of them singletons. This rearrangement joins TRBV29-1 to TRBJ2-3; 9 bases are shared with TRBD2. This clonotype was sampled from a human donor with melanoma. This specimen consisted of CD8+ T cells sorted from blood (inferred from file names), obtained from a patient given nivolumab and ipilimumab in sequence. CDR3 region: CSARRASGVTDTQYF. CDR3 DNA: TGCAGCGCCAGAAGGGCTAGCGGGGTCACAGATACGCAGTATTTT.